This T cell receptor (beta chain) was profiled in a study of T cells after yellow fever vaccination. Study background: The SMART-Seq v4 Ultra Low Input method served to prepare the low-cell-number fractions. Findings and limits, study-wide: Weaker overall, the secondary response nonetheless peaked faster (day 5 versus 15). Any FACS-sorted repertoire could hold abundant clonotypes that contaminate it from the bulk population.

Details on this clonotype: Its antigen is not identified.

Germline-derived CDR1 and CDR2 are DFQATT and SNEGSKA (reference sequence). The CDR3 contains 14 residues. Between the trimmed V and J ends, which lost 6 bases and 0 bases, there was a span of 12 bases. It was through 5'RACE template switching that TCR cDNA was made, with a universal primer site and UMIs added. TCRdb reprocessed the 5' RACE reads with MiXCR, giving one entry per CDR3 protein. The sample has 500,000 to 650,000 distinct CDR3 sequences, roughly 12% seen once. The chain couples TRBV20-1 to TRBJ2-1; D uncertain. Sample: PBMCs, taken on the day of the yellow fever booster vaccination. This clonotype was obtained from a man under 40 who received the YFV17D yellow fever vaccine. CDR3 nucleotides: TGCAGTGCATTGGCTGGAAGCTCCTACAATGAGCAGTTCTTC. Translated: CSALAGSSYNEQFF.